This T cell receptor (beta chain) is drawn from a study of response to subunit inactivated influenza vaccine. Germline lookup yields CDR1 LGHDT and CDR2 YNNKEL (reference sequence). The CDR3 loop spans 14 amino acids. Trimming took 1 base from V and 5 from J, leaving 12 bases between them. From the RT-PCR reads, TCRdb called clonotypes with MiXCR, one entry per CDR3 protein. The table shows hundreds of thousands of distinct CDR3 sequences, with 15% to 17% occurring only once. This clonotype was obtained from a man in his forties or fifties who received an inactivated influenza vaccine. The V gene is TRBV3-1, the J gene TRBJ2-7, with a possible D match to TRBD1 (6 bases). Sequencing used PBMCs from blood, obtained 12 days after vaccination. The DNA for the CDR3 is TGTGCCAGCAGCCAAGCGGTGGGGGCTAACGAGCAGTACTTC. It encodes CASSQAVGANEQYF.